These T cell receptor beta chains were read from a single sample in a study of blood T cell repertoires in COVID-19. Libraries were prepared by immunoSEQ multiplex PCR; TCRdb keeps only in-frame clonotypes and omits some of them. The sample has about 280,000 clones, nearly 90% seen once; the top ten hold about 1%. The sequencing sample was made of PBMCs or T cells enriched from blood (not recorded which). These receptors were obtained from a woman in her twenties or thirties who had recovered from COVID-19. Each CDR3 is given with its conserved first and last residue. Fields, in order: J gene, clone size, D gene, V gene, CDR3 DNA, CDR3 protein. The D gene is left open where the match is weak. Rows give clone size only sometimes, using once, few, many, or a class for an expanded clone.

TRBJ2-1,once,TRBD2,TRBV7-2,TGTGCCAGCAGCTTGCTCCCCCCAGCGGGAGCCTACAATGAGCAGTTCTTC,CASSLLPPAGAYNEQFF
TRBJ1-2,-,-,TRBV28,TGTGCCAGCAGTTTGGAGCGAGGGGGTAAGGTCTATGGCTACACCTTC,CASSLERGGKVYGYTF
TRBJ1-1,-,-,TRBV11-2,TGTGCCAGCAGCTCCAGGGTTGACACTGAAGCTTTCTTT,CASSSRVDTEAFF
TRBJ2-7,-,TRBD1,TRBV7-9,TGTGCCAGCAGCAGGGACAGGTACGAGCAGTACTTC,CASSRDRYEQYF
TRBJ1-1,-,TRBD1,TRBV3-1/TRBV3-2,TGTGCCAGCAGCACCCGACAGGGGGGGACTGAAGCTTTCTTT,CASSTRQGGTEAFF
TRBJ1-2,-,TRBD1,TRBV5-6,TGTGCCAGCAGCTTGAAAGGGACAGGGACTACTCTAATTAACTATGGCTACACCTTC,CASSLKGTGTTLINYGYTF
TRBJ1-6,-,-,TRBV30,TGTGCCTGGACGTGGTCCAGGCCGTATAATTCACCCCTCCACTTT,CAWTWSRPYNSPLHF
TRBJ2-2,-,TRBD2,TRBV3-1/TRBV3-2,TGTGCCAGCAGCCCCTACCTCCTAGCGGGAGTATCCGGGGAGCTGTTTTTT,CASSPYLLAGVSGELFF
TRBJ2-1,-,-,TRBV27,TGTGCCAGCAGTTATGACGGGAGTTCCTACAATGAGCAGTTCTTC,CASSYDGSSYNEQFF
TRBJ2-7,-,-,TRBV13,TGTGCCAGCAGCTTCGGGGTTTCTCACGAGCAGTACTTC,CASSFGVSHEQYF
TRBJ2-5,-,-,TRBV19,TGTGCCAGTACAGGGGTCGGTGGAGAGACCCAGTACTTC,CASTGVGGETQYF
TRBJ1-5,-,-,TRBV12-5,TGTGCTAGTTCCAGGGATAATCAGCCCCAGCATTTT,CASSRDNQPQHF
TRBJ2-1,-,-,TRBV28,TGTGCCAGCAGTTTATTAGGGGGTAGTTCCTACAATGAGCAGTTCTTC,CASSLLGGSSYNEQFF
TRBJ2-5,-,-,TRBV2,TGTGCCAGCAGGGCCGTCGGGCAAGAGACCCAGTACTTC,CASRAVGQETQYF
TRBJ2-3,-,-,TRBV3-1/TRBV3-2,TGTGCCAGCAGCCTCTCCTGGAGGAACAGGGCTAGTCATACGCAGTATTTT,CASSLSWRNRASHTQYF